This T cell receptor (beta chain) appears in the sequencing data of a study of blood T cells in healthy people across ages. With a J-beta primer mix and a sample-barcoded 5' primer, a second PCR ran roughly 7 to 11 cycles. Each cDNA molecule was tagged by a template-switch adaptor with 12 random nucleotides. TCRdb redid the calling of the 5' RACE reads with MiXCR, one entry per CDR3 protein. Of about 670,000 distinct CDR3 sequences listed, 52% are singletons. The CDR3 is 13 amino acids. The V end was cut by 11 bases, the J end by 0 bases, with 13 bases between. This TCR derives from a woman aged 80 or older in good health. This chain uses TRBV12-3 or TRBV12-4 with TRBJ1-1; D gene uncertain. Specimen: blood. Here the CDR3 DNA reads TGTGCCGGAAGAGGACGGTTGAACACTGAAGCTTTCTTT. Amino acid sequence: CAGRGRLNTEAFF.